This entry describes one T cell receptor (beta chain). Its antigen is still unknown. With a J-beta primer mix and a sample-barcoded 5' primer, a second PCR ran about 6 to 11 cycles. TCRdb re-called the 5' RACE reads through MiXCR, storing one row per CDR3 protein. This sample has about 1.4 million distinct CDR3 sequences, with 55% to 75% found just once. This entry is derived from a study of blood T cells in healthy people across ages. General study findings and limits: Older age went with lower TCR beta diversity per million T cells, in a roughly linear way. Since the PBMCs were unsorted, naive and antigen-experienced cells could not be conclusively compared.

Looked up from germline, CDR1 is MNHEY and CDR2 is SVGAGI. Trimming removed 10 bases from V and 4 bases from J; junction bases left unmatched: 9. The CDR3 sequence is 13 residues long. The origin of this receptor is a young man in good health. The sample taken for sequencing was blood. The chain is built from TRBV6-5 and TRBJ1-2; 7 positions agree with TRBD1. The CDR3 spells CATKYRGAYGYTF. CDR3 nucleotide sequence: TGTGCCACCAAATACAGGGGTGCCTATGGCTACACCTTC.